A selection of T cell receptor beta chains follows, all from one sample in a study of cytomegalovirus exposure and HLA in healthy donors. The assay was immunoSEQ multiplex PCR, and TCRdb's table has in-frame clones only and misses some. The data hold more than 150,000 clones, with roughly four fifths observed a single time. The specimen was PBMCs. The receptors shown here come from a woman aged 30 to 39 in good health and CMV-seronegative. CDR3s include the opening cysteine and the closing phenylalanine or tryptophan. Each record gives: CDR3 DNA, CDR3 protein, J gene, clone size, V gene, CDR3 length, D gene. D genes are given only for firm matches. Size is omitted from some rows. Given values are once, few, many or a class for expanded clones.

cdr3_nt: TGTTCCAGCAGCTCTGACAGGGGGAATCGGTCCTTC; cdr3_aa: CSSSSDRGNRSF; j_call: TRBJ1-2; clone_size: .; v_call: TRBV7-9; cdr3_length: 12; d_call: TRBD1
cdr3_nt: TGTGCCAGCTCACCTTCTAGCACAGATACGCAGTATTTT; cdr3_aa: CASSPSSTDTQYF; j_call: TRBJ2-3; clone_size: .; v_call: TRBV18; cdr3_length: 13; d_call: .
cdr3_nt: TGCGCCAGCAGCTTGGTGGCCCTGGCGGGCGGGGAGCTGTTTTTT; cdr3_aa: CASSLVALAGGELFF; j_call: TRBJ2-2; clone_size: .; v_call: TRBV5-1; cdr3_length: 15; d_call: .
cdr3_nt: TGTGCCAGCAGCGTAGGAGGGGTAGCGGGACCCTACGAGCAGTACTTC; cdr3_aa: CASSVGGVAGPYEQYF; j_call: TRBJ2-7; clone_size: .; v_call: TRBV9; cdr3_length: 16; d_call: TRBD2
cdr3_nt: TGCGCCAGCAGCCAAACTGCAGGGTTGGGCTCCTACGAGCAGTACTTC; cdr3_aa: CASSQTAGLGSYEQYF; j_call: TRBJ2-7; clone_size: .; v_call: TRBV4-3; cdr3_length: 16; d_call: .
cdr3_nt: TGTGCCAGCAGTAAGACTCCCGGGACAGGTCAAGAGACCCAGTACTTC; cdr3_aa: CASSKTPGTGQETQYF; j_call: TRBJ2-5; clone_size: few; v_call: TRBV28; cdr3_length: 16; d_call: TRBD1
cdr3_nt: TGCGCCAGCAGCCAAGAGAGGACAGGGAAGACTTATGGCTACACCTTC; cdr3_aa: CASSQERTGKTYGYTF; j_call: TRBJ1-2; clone_size: .; v_call: TRBV4-1; cdr3_length: 16; d_call: TRBD1
cdr3_nt: TGTGCCAGCAGCTCCGACGCTACCAGGGATACGCAGTATTTT; cdr3_aa: CASSSDATRDTQYF; j_call: TRBJ2-3; clone_size: .; v_call: TRBV7-3; cdr3_length: 14; d_call: .
cdr3_nt: TGTGCCAGCTCACCAGGTCCAGGTACTGGAAACACCATATATTTT; cdr3_aa: CASSPGPGTGNTIYF; j_call: TRBJ1-3; clone_size: .; v_call: TRBV18; cdr3_length: 15; d_call: .
cdr3_nt: TGCGCCAGCAGCTCAACAGGGGATGGGCGAAACACCATATATTTT; cdr3_aa: CASSSTGDGRNTIYF; j_call: TRBJ1-3; clone_size: .; v_call: TRBV5-1; cdr3_length: 15; d_call: TRBD1
cdr3_nt: TGTGCCAGCAGCTCTCCCCGCCGGACAGGGACCTATAATTCACCCCTCCACTTT; cdr3_aa: CASSSPRRTGTYNSPLHF; j_call: TRBJ1-6; clone_size: .; v_call: TRBV11-2; cdr3_length: 18; d_call: TRBD1
cdr3_nt: TGCGCCAGCAGCCAAGGGACATTCGTGAACACCGGGGAGCTGTTTTTT; cdr3_aa: CASSQGTFVNTGELFF; j_call: TRBJ2-2; clone_size: .; v_call: TRBV4-3; cdr3_length: 16; d_call: .
cdr3_nt: TGTGCCAGCAGCTGGGGGACAGGGGTATACAATGAGCAGTTCTTC; cdr3_aa: CASSWGTGVYNEQFF; j_call: TRBJ2-1; clone_size: .; v_call: TRBV5-6; cdr3_length: 15; d_call: TRBD1
cdr3_nt: TGTGCCAGCAGTGACGGGACAGGGAGACTGAACACTGAAGCTTTCTTT; cdr3_aa: CASSDGTGRLNTEAFF; j_call: TRBJ1-1; clone_size: once; v_call: TRBV6-1; cdr3_length: 16; d_call: TRBD1
cdr3_nt: TGTGCCAGCAGTGATTTAAGTTTAACAGACATTTGGCCGCGCGAGCAGTACTTC; cdr3_aa: CASSDLSLTDIWPREQYF; j_call: TRBJ2-7; clone_size: .; v_call: TRBV25-1; cdr3_length: 18; d_call: .
cdr3_nt: TGTGCCAGCGCGGCGACAGGGGGACATTGGGAGACCCAGTACTTC; cdr3_aa: CASAATGGHWETQYF; j_call: TRBJ2-5; clone_size: .; v_call: TRBV27; cdr3_length: 15; d_call: TRBD1
cdr3_nt: TGTGCCAGTAACGAGGGCCGATTGGACACTGAAGCTTTCTTT; cdr3_aa: CASNEGRLDTEAFF; j_call: TRBJ1-1; clone_size: .; v_call: TRBV19; cdr3_length: 14; d_call: .
cdr3_nt: TGTGCCAGCAGTGAACTTGGGGCAAGGGGCGAGGGCTACACCTTC; cdr3_aa: CASSELGARGEGYTF; j_call: TRBJ1-2; clone_size: .; v_call: TRBV2; cdr3_length: 15; d_call: .
cdr3_nt: TGTGCCAGCAGCCGACAGGGGAGGAACGAGCAGTACTTC; cdr3_aa: CASSRQGRNEQYF; j_call: TRBJ2-7; clone_size: .; v_call: TRBV27; cdr3_length: 13; d_call: TRBD1
cdr3_nt: TGTGCCAGCAGCGGGCAGGTGAGCGGGAGGCCAACAGATACGCAGTATTTT; cdr3_aa: CASSGQVSGRPTDTQYF; j_call: TRBJ2-3; clone_size: .; v_call: TRBV11-2; cdr3_length: 17; d_call: TRBD2
cdr3_nt: TGTTCCAGCAGCTTGTCCTTGGAGCAGTACTTC; cdr3_aa: CSSSLSLEQYF; j_call: TRBJ2-7; clone_size: .; v_call: TRBV7-9; cdr3_length: 11; d_call: .
cdr3_nt: TGTGCCAGTAGTATAGCCGGTGGTCGCTCTGGGGCCAACGTCCTGACTTTC; cdr3_aa: CASSIAGGRSGANVLTF; j_call: TRBJ2-6; clone_size: .; v_call: TRBV19; cdr3_length: 17; d_call: .